In this sample, the clone carrying this TCR beta chain turned up once. The data originate from a study of cytotoxic CD8 clonotypes in ibrutinib-treated CLL. Data came from immunoSEQ multiplex PCR; TCRdb stores just in-frame clones and leaves some out. The sample carries tens of thousands of clones, around 52% recorded once. The CDR3 is 15 amino acids. Germline V gene lookup returns CDR1 LNHDA and CDR2 SQIVND (reference sequence). V was pared by 5 bases and J by 3 bases, with 4 bases of the junction left unmatched. The material sequenced was PBMCs, taken after 12 months of ibrutinib treatment. This TCR was recovered from a human donor with chronic lymphocytic leukemia. This chain uses TRBV19 with TRBJ2-7, with 13 bases matching TRBD2. The CDR3 DNA reads as TGTGCCAGTAGTGTTGGGACTAGCGGGGACTACGAGCAGTACTTC. Protein product: CASSVGTSGDYEQYF.